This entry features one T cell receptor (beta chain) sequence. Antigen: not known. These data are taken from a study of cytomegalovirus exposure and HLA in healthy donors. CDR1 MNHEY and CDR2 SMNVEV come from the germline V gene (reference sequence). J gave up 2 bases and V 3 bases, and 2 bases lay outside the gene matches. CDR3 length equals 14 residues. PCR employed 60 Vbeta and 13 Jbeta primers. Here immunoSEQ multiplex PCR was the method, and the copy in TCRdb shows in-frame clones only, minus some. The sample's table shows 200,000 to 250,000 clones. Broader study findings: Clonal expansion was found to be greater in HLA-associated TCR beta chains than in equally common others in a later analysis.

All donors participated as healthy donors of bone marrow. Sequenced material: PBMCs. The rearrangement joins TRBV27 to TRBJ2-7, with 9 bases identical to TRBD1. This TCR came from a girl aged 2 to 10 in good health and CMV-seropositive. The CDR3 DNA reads TGTGCCAGCAGTTTGGGGGACAGGGCCTACGAGCAGTACTTC. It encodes CASSLGDRAYEQYF.